These 29 T cell receptor beta chains were sequenced from one sample in a study of PD-1 blockade in classical Hodgkin lymphoma. Data came from immunoSEQ multiplex PCR; TCRdb stores just in-frame clones and leaves some out. Of about 90,000 clones listed, approximately 90% were seen once; the top ten hold approximately 2.9%. Time point meaning: cycle 4 day 1 (C4D1), after more than 5 weeks of nivolumab. In every patient, relapse followed autologous stem cell transplantation, while exposure to brentuximab vedotin differed. The material sequenced was peripheral blood mononuclear cells (PBMCs), taken before the fourth cycle of nivolumab. These receptors all come from a human donor with classical Hodgkin lymphoma.

This chain links TRBV4-2 with TRBJ2-7; perhaps TRBD1 as D (6 bases). V was trimmed by 0 bases and J by 2 bases, leaving 20 bases between them. In germline, CDR1 is LGHNA, CDR2 YNFKEQ. The CDR3 length is 18 residues. CDR3 DNA: TGTGCCAGCAGCCAAGATCTCTACGGGGACACCCTCCCCTACGAGCAGTACTTC. Amino acids: CASSQDLYGDTLPYEQYF.

The V gene is TRBV19, the J gene TRBJ1-6, with 10 bases identical to TRBD1. CDR1 LNHDA and CDR2 SQIVND come from the germline V gene (reference sequence). With 6 bases clipped from V and 8 bases from J, the junction kept 13 bases outside the gene matches. The CDR3 covers 17 residues. CDR3 loop: CASRKSLDRGSYSPLHF. The CDR3 coding sequence is TGTGCCAGTAGAAAATCCTTGGACAGGGGGTCTTATTCACCCCTCCACTTT.

The V gene is TRBV11-2, the J gene TRBJ1-1; 8 bases are a match to TRBD1. The germline V gene encodes CDR1 SGHAT and CDR2 FQNNGV. The V segment lost 5 bases and the J segment 8 bases; nucleotides outside the gene matches: 4. This CDR3 is 12 amino acids long. The CDR3 loop is CASSVGQGEAFF. CDR3 DNA sequence: TGTGCCAGCAGCGTCGGACAGGGCGAAGCTTTCTTT. The whole variable domain, remainder taken from reference TRBV11-2 and TRBJ1-1, is EAGVAQSPRYKIIEKRQSVAFWCNPISGHATLYWYQQILGQGPKLLIQFQNNGVVDDSQLPKDRFSAERLKGVDSTLKIQPAKLEDSAVYLCASSVGQGEAFFGQGTRLTVV.

The chain uses TRBV19 and TRBJ2-7; D is perhaps TRBD1 (5 bases). CDR3 size: 11 residues. The V and J ends lost 8 bases and 9 bases respectively, with 14 bases between them. Germline lookup yields CDR1 LNHDA and CDR2 SQIVND (reference sequence). CDR3 in DNA: TGTGCCAGTGGACACCCAAGGGGGCAGTACTTC. Protein: CASGHPRGQYF.

The chain carries TRBV11-3 and TRBJ2-3, with D perhaps assigned TRBD1 or TRBD2 (5 bases each). Germline V gene lookup returns CDR1 SGHNT and CDR2 YENEEA. Between the trimmed V and J ends, which lost 5 bases and 0 bases, there was a span of 9 bases. CDR3 size: 14 residues. DNA of the CDR3: TGTGCCAGCAGCGGGGGATCCAGCACAGATACGCAGTATTTT. Protein product: CASSGGSSTDTQYF. Drawing the rest from reference TRBV11-3 and TRBJ2-3, the complete variable domain is EAGVVQSPRYKIIEKKQPVAFWCNPISGHNTLYWYLQNLGQGPELLIRYENEEAVDDSQLPKDRFSAERLKGVDSTLKIQPAELGDSAVYLCASSGGSSTDTQYFGPGTRLTVL.

The rearrangement links TRBV5-1 to TRBJ2-7, with D maybe TRBD1 (5 bases). V lost 1 base and J lost 7, with 15 bases in between. Germline V gene sequence: CDR1 SGHRS, CDR2 YFSETQ. This CDR3 has 14 amino acids. CDR3 loop: CASSLLGQVLEQYF. As DNA, the CDR3 is TGCGCCAGCAGCTTGTTGGGGCAGGTCTTGGAGCAGTACTTC.

V is TRBV7-9 and J is TRBJ2-6; D call uncertain. The CDR3 runs 17 residues. CDR1 SEHNR and CDR2 FQNEAQ come from the germline V gene (reference sequence). Trimming took 1 base from V and 0 from J, leaving 10 bases between them. The CDR3 DNA reads as TGTGCCAGCAGCTTAGGGGGTGCTACCTCTGGGGCCAACGTCCTGACTTTC. This gives the protein CASSLGGATSGANVLTF.

The chain combines TRBV7-2 with TRBJ2-2, with no clear D. The CDR3 loop spans 15 amino acids. V lost 5 bases and J lost 1, with 11 bases in between. Germline CDR1 is SGHTA and CDR2 is FQGNSA. This chain's CDR3 is CASSPRRLNTGELFF. CDR3 sequence (DNA): TGTGCCAGCAGCCCCCGGCGGCTGAACACCGGGGAGCTGTTTTTT.

This clone has a single count. The chain employs TRBV7-9 and TRBJ2-1; 9 bases are a match to TRBD2. Germline CDR1 is SEHNR and CDR2 is FQNEAQ (reference sequence). V was clipped by 3 bases and J by 6 bases; unmatched bases: 6. The CDR3 covers 15 residues. In nucleotides, the CDR3 is TGTGCCAGCAGCTTTGGGACTAGCCCCTTCAATGAGCAGTTCTTC. Protein product: CASSFGTSPFNEQFF.

The chain recombines TRBV7-9 with TRBJ2-7, with 11 bases matching TRBD1. The CDR3 has 16 amino acids. Germline trimming cut 4 bases from V and 6 bases from J; bases unmatched to any gene: 11. The V gene's germline CDR1 is SEHNR and CDR2 FQNEAQ (reference sequence). CDR3 nucleotide sequence: TGTGCCAGCAGCTCCGGGGACAGGGGGTTTTATGGCGAGCAGTACTTC. Amino acids: CASSSGDRGFYGEQYF.

The rearrangement links TRBV2 to TRBJ2-1; no firm D call. The V end lost 4 bases, the J end lost 10 bases, and 14 bases lay between the germline ends. The CDR3 is 13 residues long. The germline V gene has CDR1 SNHLY and CDR2 FYNNEI. CDR3 nucleotide sequence: TGTGCCAGCAGTGGCCTTTGGGGTGGGGAGCAGTTCTTC. Protein product: CASSGLWGGEQFF.

The chain joins TRBV27 to TRBJ2-7; D not certain. This CDR3 comprises 15 residues. Germline CDR1 MNHEY, CDR2 SMNVEV (reference sequence). V dropped 5 bases and J dropped 0 bases, with 14 bases sitting between them. The DNA of the CDR3 is TGTGCCAGCAGTATCAGGACCCGTAGCTCCTACGAGCAGTACTTC. Amino acid sequence: CASSIRTRSSYEQYF.

This sequence joins TRBV7-9 and TRBJ2-3; 7 nucleotides match TRBD1. Trimming cost V 2 bases and J 5 bases; bases outside gene matches: 7. CDR3 size: 15 residues. CDR1 and CDR2 from the germline V gene are SEHNR and FQNEAQ (reference sequence). The CDR3: CASSLSQGGVDTQYF. DNA of the CDR3: TGTGCCAGCAGCTTAAGTCAAGGGGGCGTAGATACGCAGTATTTT.

The chain links TRBV7-9 to TRBJ2-7; D might be TRBD1 (5 bases). In germline, CDR1 is SEHNR, CDR2 FQNEAQ (reference sequence). V was pared by 8 bases and J by 2 bases, with 13 bases between. The CDR3 covers 13 residues. The DNA of the CDR3 is TGTGCCAGCTCTACAGGAAACGCCTACGAGCAGTACTTC. This gives the protein CASSTGNAYEQYF.

This clone was seen once. The chain recombines TRBV7-7 with TRBJ2-3; D not resolved. Germline V lookup: CDR1 SSHAT, CDR2 FNYEAQ (reference sequence). The CDR3 has 15 amino acids. V gave up 5 bases and J gave up 5 bases, with 17 bases separating them. CDR3 sequence (DNA): TGTGCCAGCAGCCTGTTCTACGGATCTGGAGATACGCAGTATTTT. The encoded protein is CASSLFYGSGDTQYF. Drawing the rest from reference TRBV7-7 and TRBJ2-3, the complete variable domain is GAGVSQSPRYKVTKRGQDVTLRCDPISSHATLYWYQQALGQGPEFLTYFNYEAQPDKSGLPSDRFSAERPEGSISTLTIQRTEQRDSAMYRCASSLFYGSGDTQYFGPGTRLTVL.

The V call is TRBV29-1, the J call TRBJ1-2, with D unclear. The V gene's germline CDR1 is SQVTM and CDR2 ANQGSEA. The CDR3 spans 13 residues. V was trimmed by 3 bases and J by 2 bases, leaving 10 bases between them. CDR3 region: CSVEIQDNYGYTF. CDR3 DNA sequence: TGCAGCGTTGAGATTCAGGACAACTATGGCTACACCTTC.

In this sample, this clone turned up once. The chain links TRBV7-2 to TRBJ2-2, with a weak D call TRBD2 (5 bases). This CDR3 comprises 14 residues. Trimming stripped 1 base from V and 5 bases from J, with 8 bases between. Germline CDR1 SGHTA, CDR2 FQGNSA. CDR3 loop: CASSLVRTTGELFF. Here the CDR3 DNA reads TGTGCCAGCAGCTTAGTGCGGACTACCGGGGAGCTGTTTTTT.

The chain has TRBV19 and TRBJ1-6; D gene unclear. The CDR3 is 16 residues long. V was clipped by 3 bases and J by 0 bases, with 9 bases between them. CDR1 and CDR2 (germline): LNHDA, SQIVND (reference sequence). CDR3: CASSMGGRSYNSPLHF. The CDR3 region has the DNA TGTGCCAGTAGTATGGGTGGACGCTCCTATAATTCACCCCTCCACTTT.

The chain combines TRBV6-5 with TRBJ1-2, with D tentatively TRBD1 (5 bases). Germline lookup yields CDR1 MNHEY and CDR2 SVGAGI. CDR3 length: 13 residues. With 2 bases removed from V and 6 bases from J, the gap between germline ends came to 10 bases. CDR3 coding DNA: TGTGCCAGCAGTTACCCCGGGGCAGATGGCTACACCTTC. Translating gives CASSYPGADGYTF.

The J gene is TRBJ1-5, the V gene TRBV30; D remains unclear. Germline loops: CDR1 GTSNPN, CDR2 SVGIG (reference sequence). There are 13 residues in the CDR3. CDR3 sequence: CAGGIEGNQPQHF. The CDR3 bases are TGTGCTGGAGGGATTGAGGGTAATCAGCCCCAGCATTTT. Drawing the rest from reference TRBV30 and TRBJ1-5, the complete variable domain is SQTIHQWPATLVQPVGSPLSLECTVEGTSNPNLYWYRQAAGRGLQLLFYSVGIGQISSEVPQNLSASRPQDRQFILSSKKLLLSDSGFYLCAGGIEGNQPQHFGDGTRLSIL.

In its sample, this clone was seen a few times. This chain links TRBV25-1 with TRBJ2-2; the D gene could be TRBD1 or TRBD2 (6 bases each). Trimming removed 10 bases from V and 6 bases from J, with 9 bases in between. CDR1 is MGHDK, CDR2 SYGVNS, per germline. The CDR3 extends over 11 amino acids. Here the CDR3 reads CATGGSGELFF. The CDR3 DNA sequence: TGTGCCACCGGGGGCTCCGGGGAGCTGTTTTTT.

This clone was found once. CDR3 nucleotide sequence: TGCAGTGCGGGGCCTAATGAAAAACTGTTTTTT. Translation gives CSAGPNEKLFF. This chain links TRBV20-1 with TRBJ1-4, with D possibly matching TRBD1 (5 bases). CDR3 length equals 11 residues. V was trimmed by 6 bases and J by 3 bases, leaving 5 bases between them. Germline V CDR1 and CDR2: DFQATT, SNEGSKA (reference sequence).

The rearrangement joins TRBV19 to TRBJ2-5, with D possibly called TRBD1 or TRBD2 (6 bases each). Germline V gene lookup returns CDR1 LNHDA and CDR2 SQIVND (reference sequence). There are 14 residues in the CDR3. Trimming removed 1 base from V and 5 bases from J, with 11 bases in between. The CDR3 region is CASSIGGARETQYF. The CDR3, as DNA: TGTGCCAGTAGTATAGGGGGGGCGCGGGAGACCCAGTACTTC.

The V call is TRBV9, the J call TRBJ2-7; TRBD2 might be the D (5 bases). Germline V gene sequence: CDR1 SGDLS, CDR2 YYNGEE. Trimming shortened V by 3 bases and J by 0 bases, and 16 bases separated the two germline ends. The CDR3 totals 16 residues. In nucleotides, the CDR3 is TGTGCCAGCAGCGCCTCCGGGGTAGCGCGCTCCTACGAGCAGTACTTC. The encoded protein is CASSASGVARSYEQYF.

CDR3 bases: TGCGCCAGCATCTCGCCGGGTCCAGAGGGAAACACCATATATTTT. It translates to CASISPGPEGNTIYF. The rearrangement links TRBV23-1 to TRBJ1-3, with D unclear. TRBV23-1 is noted as an ORF with a role that remains uncertain. The CDR3 is 15 amino acids. The germline V and J ends were trimmed by 7 bases and 4 bases, with 17 bases remaining between them.

This clone was seen more than once but under ten times. The chain recombines TRBV4-2 with TRBJ2-5, with TRBD2 identical over 9 bases. The V segment lost 0 bases and the J segment 7 bases; nucleotides outside the gene matches: 9. This CDR3 has 16 amino acids. CDR1 is LGHNA, CDR2 YNFKEQ, per germline. The CDR3 loop is CASSQDGAGGLGTQYF. The CDR3 DNA reads as TGTGCCAGCAGCCAAGATGGGGCGGGGGGGCTGGGGACCCAGTACTTC.

The gene calls are TRBV19 and TRBJ1-6, with no clear D. Germline lookup yields CDR1 LNHDA and CDR2 SQIVND (reference sequence). The V end lost 1 base, the J end lost 7 bases, and 11 bases lay between the germline ends. This CDR3 is 15 amino acids long. DNA of the CDR3: TGTGCCAGTAGTATAGTAGGCGCCCCAAATTCACCCCTCCACTTT. It yields the protein CASSIVGAPNSPLHF.

The chain combines TRBV6-6 with TRBJ2-3; D remains ambiguous. The germline CDR1 and CDR2 sequences are MNHNY and SVGAGI (reference sequence). The CDR3 extends over 14 amino acids. V lost 5 bases and J 3 bases, leaving 12 bases between the germline ends. DNA for the CDR3: TGTGCCAGCAGTCGTGGGATAGCAACAGATACGCAGTATTTT. It translates to CASSRGIATDTQYF.

The rearrangement links TRBV5-4 to TRBJ1-2; D gene uncertain. Germline V gene lookup returns CDR1 SGHNT and CDR2 YYREEE (reference sequence). Trimming took off 4 bases at V and 0 bases at J, with 16 bases between the two ends. CDR3 size: 16 residues. As DNA, the CDR3 is TGTGCCAGCAGCCAAGCCGCGGGAGGGCCTAACTATGGCTACACCTTC. It is translated as CASSQAAGGPNYGYTF.